This TCR beta chain was retrieved from a study of blood T cell repertoires in COVID-19 (dated by TCRdb to the early 2020s). Describing the broader study: Collaborator samples came from the United States, Italy and Spain and covered acute and convalescent phases of COVID-19. The material from the prospective study consisted of cDNA or gDNA derived from T cells, B-cell-depleted T cells, or PBMCs. Subjects who had been exposed to COVID-19, were actively infected with it, or had recovered from it provided the deeply sampled blood TCRbeta repertoires that made up the dataset. A freely available public database, intended as a resource for researchers studying the immune response to SARS-CoV-2, is where the repertoires were released. Samples came from the ongoing ImmuneRACE study (first 160 participants) plus 1,254 subjects from 6 global collaborators. A de-identified subject ID, COVID-19 status, age in years and sex were almost always included in the sample metadata. Where available, HLA class I and class II types were obtained from metadata supplied by the sample provider rather than from assay-based typing. Findings and caveats that apply to the study as a whole: The quantity of clinical and demographic metadata differed by source and by participant and was supplied without curation.

Reading the germline V gene gives CDR1 KGHSH and CDR2 LQKENI. The trim is 6 bases for V and 2 bases for J, with a gap of 10 bases between the germline ends. The CDR3 covers 13 residues, taking in both the cysteine and the phenylalanine. Only the CDR3 DNA stays, 39 bases, in frame from base 1. The collaborating institutions used their own protocols to collect whole blood in K2EDTA tubes. For TCRbeta analysis, collaborator samples were shipped as frozen whole blood, as isolated PBMCs, or as DNA extracted from either sample type. This clone was picked up one time. There is no known antigen for this receptor. No quality values exist for individual bases; no much larger clone is one base distant. TCRbeta CDR3 regions were amplified from genomic DNA by means of the immunoSEQ Assay, a bias-controlled multiplex PCR. As for the authors' bioinformatics: Nucleated cell counts per sample were estimated from amplification of reference gene primers within the assay. To quantify the absolute abundance of each unique TCRbeta CDR3 rearrangement, sequence reads were collapsed and filtered. For each sample, productive Simpson clonality was calculated as the square root of Simpson's diversity index over productive rearrangements. TCRdb holds this immuneACCESS table with in-frame rearrangements only. Some clones are missing; in checked studies, unresolved V genes explain under half, and the rest has no known cause. That table gives V, J and clone size, and the DNA gave D and trimming. This sample has over 600,000 clones in its table, and over 80% of those were observed once. About 0.26% of the sample is taken by the ten largest.

Sequencing input: peripheral blood. The source of this sequence is a woman younger than 30 with acute or convalescent COVID-19. Recombination connected TRBV18 to TRBJ2-5; possibly the D gene is TRBD1, per 6 matching bases. The base sequence is TGTGCCAGCTCCCCAGACAGGCAAGAGACCCAGTACTTC. This yields the protein CASSPDRQETQYF.